The rows below give T cell receptor beta chains drawn from one sample of a study of T cell responses to AZD1222 COVID-19 vaccine. Sequencing was performed with immunoSEQ multiplex PCR; in TCRdb, only in-frame clones are kept and a portion is missing. This table has more than 70,000 clones, 80% to 90% appearing once. Sequenced material: peripheral blood, taken on day 0 of AZD1222 vaccination. All receptors come from an adult in good health. Both conserved end residues are part of each CDR3. Fields, in order: clone size, V gene, D gene, J gene, CDR3 protein, CDR3 DNA. The D gene is left open where the match is weak. A clone size is listed for some rows: how often the clone was seen (once, few, many), or a class if it is expanded.

abundance: NA
v_gene: TRBV7-9
d_gene: NA
j_gene: TRBJ2-2
CDR3aa: CASSLPGGTNTGELFF
CDR3nt: TGTGCCAGCAGCTTACCCGGCGGCACGAACACCGGGGAGCTGTTTTTT

abundance: once
v_gene: TRBV20-1
d_gene: NA
j_gene: TRBJ1-5
CDR3aa: CSASRGGNSNQPQHF
CDR3nt: TGCAGTGCTAGTCGGGGGGGCAATAGCAATCAGCCCCAGCATTTT

abundance: NA
v_gene: TRBV28
d_gene: NA
j_gene: TRBJ2-1
CDR3aa: CASRPRINEQFF
CDR3nt: TGTGCCAGCAGGCCTAGAATCAATGAGCAGTTCTTC

abundance: NA
v_gene: TRBV6-5
d_gene: TRBD1
j_gene: TRBJ1-2
CDR3aa: CASNTLDRAYGYTF
CDR3nt: TGTGCCAGCAACACATTAGACAGGGCCTATGGCTACACCTTC

abundance: NA
v_gene: TRBV7-2
d_gene: NA
j_gene: TRBJ2-5
CDR3aa: CASSWGPRGQETQYF
CDR3nt: TGTGCCAGCAGCTGGGGGCCTCGCGGGCAAGAGACCCAGTACTTC

abundance: NA
v_gene: TRBV7-3
d_gene: NA
j_gene: TRBJ2-7
CDR3aa: CASSISAGQSYEQYF
CDR3nt: TGTGCCAGCAGCATATCGGCGGGACAATCCTACGAGCAGTACTTC

abundance: once
v_gene: TRBV6-2/TRBV6-3
d_gene: TRBD1
j_gene: TRBJ1-1
CDR3aa: CASSRGQTNTEAFF
CDR3nt: TGTGCCAGCAGCCGGGGACAGACGAACACTGAAGCTTTCTTT

abundance: NA
v_gene: TRBV11-1
d_gene: TRBD1
j_gene: TRBJ1-4
CDR3aa: CASSSTGTGYEKLFF
CDR3nt: TGTGCCAGCAGCTCGACAGGGACAGGATATGAAAAACTGTTTTTT

abundance: NA
v_gene: TRBV10-1
d_gene: TRBD2
j_gene: TRBJ2-1
CDR3aa: CARSPGGREHNEQFF
CDR3nt: TGCGCCCGCAGTCCGGGGGGGCGGGAACACAATGAGCAGTTCTTC

abundance: NA
v_gene: TRBV4-1
d_gene: TRBD1
j_gene: TRBJ1-5
CDR3aa: CASSPGDRGLWPQHF
CDR3nt: TGCGCCAGCAGCCCCGGAGACAGGGGCCTGTGGCCCCAGCATTTT

abundance: NA
v_gene: TRBV27
d_gene: TRBD1
j_gene: TRBJ1-2
CDR3aa: CASSLSIRDSPAFGYTF
CDR3nt: TGTGCCAGCAGTTTATCGATTAGGGACAGCCCCGCCTTTGGCTACACCTTC

abundance: NA
v_gene: TRBV6-5
d_gene: NA
j_gene: TRBJ2-5
CDR3aa: CASSHGLTQYF
CDR3nt: TGTGCCAGCAGTCACGGTTTGACCCAGTACTTC

abundance: NA
v_gene: TRBV7-9
d_gene: TRBD2
j_gene: TRBJ2-3
CDR3aa: CASSFLSGGTSSTDTQYF
CDR3nt: TGTGCCAGCAGCTTTTTAAGCGGGGGGACTTCTAGCACAGATACGCAGTATTTT

abundance: NA
v_gene: TRBV7-3
d_gene: NA
j_gene: TRBJ2-1
CDR3aa: CASSHQGGAIFNEQFF
CDR3nt: TGTGCCAGCAGCCACCAGGGGGGGGCCATCTTTAATGAGCAGTTCTTC

abundance: NA
v_gene: TRBV10-3
d_gene: NA
j_gene: TRBJ1-5
CDR3aa: CAISESAQQTLSNQPQHF
CDR3nt: TGTGCCATCAGTGAGTCTGCACAGCAGACCCTTAGCAATCAGCCCCAGCATTTT

abundance: NA
v_gene: TRBV10-2
d_gene: NA
j_gene: TRBJ1-4
CDR3aa: CASGGTLEKLFF
CDR3nt: TGCGCCAGCGGGGGGACCCTTGAAAAACTGTTTTTT

abundance: NA
v_gene: TRBV5-4
d_gene: TRBD1
j_gene: TRBJ1-1
CDR3aa: CASSRGQGILSSTEAFF
CDR3nt: TGTGCCAGCAGCCGGGGACAGGGAATCCTCTCGAGCACTGAAGCTTTCTTT

abundance: NA
v_gene: TRBV21-1
d_gene: NA
j_gene: TRBJ2-5
CDR3aa: CASSKNDDNQETQYF
CDR3nt: TGTGCCAGCAGCAAAAATGATGATAACCAAGAGACCCAGTACTTC

abundance: NA
v_gene: TRBV14
d_gene: TRBD1
j_gene: TRBJ2-5
CDR3aa: CASSQDYARTGTQETQYF
CDR3nt: TGTGCCAGCAGCCAAGATTATGCGAGGACAGGAACACAAGAGACCCAGTACTTC

abundance: NA
v_gene: TRBV9
d_gene: NA
j_gene: TRBJ2-5
CDR3aa: CASSPRDPRGRETQYF
CDR3nt: TGTGCCAGCAGCCCCCGAGACCCCCGGGGGCGAGAGACCCAGTACTTC

abundance: NA
v_gene: TRBV7-8
d_gene: NA
j_gene: TRBJ1-4
CDR3aa: CASSSRGGNEKLFF
CDR3nt: TGTGCCAGCAGCTCCCGCGGGGGTAATGAAAAACTGTTTTTT

abundance: few
v_gene: TRBV19
d_gene: NA
j_gene: TRBJ1-1
CDR3aa: CASSIRNREGNTEAFF
CDR3nt: TGTGCCAGTAGTATAAGGAACAGGGAGGGGAACACTGAAGCTTTCTTT

abundance: NA
v_gene: TRBV12-3/TRBV12-4
d_gene: NA
j_gene: TRBJ2-1
CDR3aa: CASSPLNEQFF
CDR3nt: TGTGCCAGCAGCCCCCTCAATGAGCAGTTCTTC

abundance: NA
v_gene: TRBV28
d_gene: TRBD2
j_gene: TRBJ2-7
CDR3aa: CASSSVLVRGSSYEQYF
CDR3nt: TGTGCCAGCAGTTCGGTACTGGTGCGGGGGAGTTCCTACGAGCAGTACTTC

abundance: few
v_gene: TRBV3-1/TRBV3-2
d_gene: TRBD1
j_gene: TRBJ1-2
CDR3aa: CASSQSPAGGFYGYTF
CDR3nt: TGTGCCAGCAGTCAGTCCCCCGCAGGGGGCTTCTATGGCTACACCTTC

abundance: NA
v_gene: TRBV7-2
d_gene: TRBD1
j_gene: TRBJ1-6
CDR3aa: CASSVHAGGTGNSPLHF
CDR3nt: TGTGCCAGCAGTGTTCATGCCGGTGGGACAGGGAATTCACCCCTCCACTTT

abundance: NA
v_gene: TRBV3-1/TRBV3-2
d_gene: NA
j_gene: TRBJ1-5
CDR3aa: CASSRGSQPQHF
CDR3nt: TGTGCCAGCAGCCGGGGTAGTCAGCCCCAGCATTTT

abundance: NA
v_gene: TRBV28
d_gene: NA
j_gene: TRBJ1-3
CDR3aa: CASQSSGNTIYF
CDR3nt: TGTGCCAGCCAATCCTCTGGAAACACCATATATTTT

abundance: NA
v_gene: TRBV9
d_gene: NA
j_gene: TRBJ2-5
CDR3aa: CASSPMAPETQYF
CDR3nt: TGTGCCAGCAGCCCCATGGCTCCAGAGACCCAGTACTTC

abundance: few
v_gene: TRBV25-1
d_gene: NA
j_gene: TRBJ1-2
CDR3aa: CASSGFRGDYGYTF
CDR3nt: TGTGCCAGCAGTGGGTTCAGGGGCGACTATGGCTACACCTTC

abundance: few
v_gene: TRBV7-3
d_gene: TRBD2
j_gene: TRBJ2-1
CDR3aa: CASSPRTSGDPAMHEQFF
CDR3nt: TGTGCCAGCAGCCCGCGGACTAGCGGGGACCCCGCGATGCATGAGCAGTTCTTC

abundance: NA
v_gene: TRBV2
d_gene: NA
j_gene: TRBJ1-4
CDR3aa: CASRNIKGGNEKLFF
CDR3nt: TGTGCCAGCAGGAACATTAAGGGGGGGAATGAAAAACTGTTTTTT

abundance: NA
v_gene: TRBV5-8
d_gene: TRBD2
j_gene: TRBJ2-3
CDR3aa: CASSTSGGGGDTQYF
CDR3nt: TGTGCCAGCAGCACGAGCGGGGGAGGTGGAGATACGCAGTATTTT

abundance: NA
v_gene: TRBV28
d_gene: NA
j_gene: TRBJ1-2
CDR3aa: CASSGVGGSYGYTF
CDR3nt: TGTGCCAGCAGTGGGGTTGGAGGCTCCTATGGCTACACCTTC

abundance: few
v_gene: TRBV20-1
d_gene: NA
j_gene: TRBJ1-2
CDR3aa: CSASIRNYGYTF
CDR3nt: TGCAGTGCTAGTATCAGGAACTATGGCTACACCTTC

abundance: NA
v_gene: TRBV6-5
d_gene: NA
j_gene: TRBJ1-5
CDR3aa: CASSPQRGQPQHF
CDR3nt: TGTGCCAGCAGTCCCCAACGAGGACAGCCCCAGCATTTT

abundance: NA
v_gene: TRBV5-8
d_gene: NA
j_gene: TRBJ1-4
CDR3aa: CASSLQGANEKLFF
CDR3nt: TGTGCCAGCAGCTTGCAGGGAGCTAATGAAAAACTGTTTTTT

abundance: few
v_gene: TRBV28
d_gene: NA
j_gene: TRBJ2-1
CDR3aa: CASSISGFSRGYNEQFF
CDR3nt: TGTGCCAGCAGCATCTCAGGGTTCTCGCGTGGATACAATGAGCAGTTCTTC

abundance: NA
v_gene: TRBV7-2
d_gene: TRBD2
j_gene: TRBJ2-7
CDR3aa: CASSPSGGKYEQYF
CDR3nt: TGTGCCAGCAGCCCCAGCGGGGGCAAGTACGAGCAGTACTTC

abundance: NA
v_gene: TRBV4-2
d_gene: TRBD1
j_gene: TRBJ1-1
CDR3aa: CASSQYQGAGNTEAFF
CDR3nt: TGTGCCAGCAGCCAGTATCAGGGGGCAGGGAACACTGAAGCTTTCTTT

abundance: NA
v_gene: TRBV7-9
d_gene: NA
j_gene: TRBJ2-5
CDR3aa: CASSSGAPGAQYF
CDR3nt: TGTGCCAGCAGTAGTGGGGCCCCGGGGGCCCAGTACTTC

abundance: NA
v_gene: TRBV5-1
d_gene: TRBD1
j_gene: TRBJ1-2
CDR3aa: CASSWGTDGYGYTF
CDR3nt: TGCGCCAGCAGCTGGGGGACAGACGGCTATGGCTACACCTTC

abundance: NA
v_gene: TRBV19
d_gene: NA
j_gene: TRBJ1-5
CDR3aa: CASNDRTNQPQHF
CDR3nt: TGTGCCAGTAATGACAGGACAAATCAGCCCCAGCATTTT

abundance: NA
v_gene: TRBV11-2
d_gene: NA
j_gene: TRBJ1-3
CDR3aa: CASSPLGRENTIYF
CDR3nt: TGTGCCAGCAGCCCCCTGGGGCGGGAAAACACCATATATTTT

abundance: few
v_gene: TRBV28
d_gene: TRBD1
j_gene: TRBJ2-2
CDR3aa: CASRVRQGRLTGELFF
CDR3nt: TGTGCCAGCAGGGTTAGACAGGGGCGCCTGACCGGGGAGCTGTTTTTT

abundance: once
v_gene: TRBV7-2
d_gene: NA
j_gene: TRBJ2-5
CDR3aa: CASSLQMLGETQYF
CDR3nt: TGTGCCAGCAGCTTACAAATGCTGGGGGAGACCCAGTACTTC

abundance: NA
v_gene: TRBV25-1
d_gene: NA
j_gene: TRBJ2-1
CDR3aa: CASSERVGPGNEQFF
CDR3nt: TGTGCCAGCAGTGAAAGGGTAGGGCCGGGCAATGAGCAGTTCTTC

abundance: NA
v_gene: TRBV7-2
d_gene: TRBD2
j_gene: TRBJ2-3
CDR3aa: CASSLVSSGVPSQYF
CDR3nt: TGTGCCAGCAGCTTAGTATCTAGCGGGGTTCCTTCGCAGTATTTT

abundance: NA
v_gene: TRBV19
d_gene: NA
j_gene: TRBJ2-3
CDR3aa: CASSIAQETDTQYF
CDR3nt: TGTGCCAGTAGTATAGCGCAGGAGACAGATACGCAGTATTTT

abundance: NA
v_gene: TRBV6-5
d_gene: TRBD1
j_gene: TRBJ1-4
CDR3aa: CASRPQGAGKLFF
CDR3nt: TGTGCCAGCAGGCCCCAGGGGGCTGGAAAACTGTTTTTT

abundance: NA
v_gene: TRBV18
d_gene: NA
j_gene: TRBJ1-2
CDR3aa: CASSPEGQGTGYTF
CDR3nt: TGTGCCAGCTCACCAGAAGGGCAGGGCACGGGCTACACCTTC

abundance: once
v_gene: TRBV27
d_gene: NA
j_gene: TRBJ1-1
CDR3aa: CASSLQEGHLNTEAFF
CDR3nt: TGTGCCAGCAGTTTACAAGAGGGGCACCTGAACACTGAAGCTTTCTTT

abundance: NA
v_gene: TRBV19
d_gene: NA
j_gene: TRBJ1-3
CDR3aa: CASSIGADTIYF
CDR3nt: TGTGCCAGTAGTATTGGGGCCGACACCATATATTTT

abundance: NA
v_gene: TRBV6-2/TRBV6-3
d_gene: NA
j_gene: TRBJ1-5
CDR3aa: CASSSAFRTRQPQHF
CDR3nt: TGTGCCAGCAGTTCGGCGTTCCGGACAAGGCAGCCCCAGCATTTT